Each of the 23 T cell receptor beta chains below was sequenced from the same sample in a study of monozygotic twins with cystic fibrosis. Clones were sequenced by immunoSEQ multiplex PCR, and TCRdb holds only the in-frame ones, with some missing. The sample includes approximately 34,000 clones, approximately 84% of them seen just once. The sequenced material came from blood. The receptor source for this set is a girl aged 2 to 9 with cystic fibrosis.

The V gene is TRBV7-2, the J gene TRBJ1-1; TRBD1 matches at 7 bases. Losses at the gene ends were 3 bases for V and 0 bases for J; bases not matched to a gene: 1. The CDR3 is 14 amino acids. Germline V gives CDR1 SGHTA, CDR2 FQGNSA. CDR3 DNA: TGTGCCAGCAGCTTTGGGACAGTGAACACTGAAGCTTTCTTT. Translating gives CASSFGTVNTEAFF.

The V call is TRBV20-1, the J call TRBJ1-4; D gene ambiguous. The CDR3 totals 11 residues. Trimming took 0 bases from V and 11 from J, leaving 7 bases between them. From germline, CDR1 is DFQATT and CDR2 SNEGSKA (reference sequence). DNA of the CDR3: TGCAGTGCTAGAGAAGAGGAGAAACTGTTTTTT. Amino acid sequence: CSAREEEKLFF.

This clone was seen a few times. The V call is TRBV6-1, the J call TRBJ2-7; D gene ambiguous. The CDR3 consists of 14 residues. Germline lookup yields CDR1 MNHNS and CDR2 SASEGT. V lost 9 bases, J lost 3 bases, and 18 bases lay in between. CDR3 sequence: CASSKPGKVYEQYF. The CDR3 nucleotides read TGTGCCAGTTCCAAGCCAGGTAAAGTCTACGAGCAGTACTTC.

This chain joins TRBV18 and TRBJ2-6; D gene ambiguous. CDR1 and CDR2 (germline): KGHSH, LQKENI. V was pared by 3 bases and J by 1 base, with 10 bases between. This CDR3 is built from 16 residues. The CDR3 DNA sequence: TGTGCCAGCTCACCCTATGTAACGTCTGGGGCCAACGTCCTGACTTTC. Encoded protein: CASSPYVTSGANVLTF.

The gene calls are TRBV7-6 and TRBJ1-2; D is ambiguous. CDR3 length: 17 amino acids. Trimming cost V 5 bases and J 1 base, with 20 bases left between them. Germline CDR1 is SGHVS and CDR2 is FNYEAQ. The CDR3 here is CASSPQLSQAFNYGYTF. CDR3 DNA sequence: TGTGCCAGCAGCCCTCAGTTGTCACAAGCCTTTAACTATGGCTACACCTTC.

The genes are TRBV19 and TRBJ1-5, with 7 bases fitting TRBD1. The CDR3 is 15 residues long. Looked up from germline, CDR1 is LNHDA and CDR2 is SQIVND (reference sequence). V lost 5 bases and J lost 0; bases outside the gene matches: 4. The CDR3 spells CASSVTGDSNQPQHF. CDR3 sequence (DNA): TGTGCCAGTAGTGTTACAGGGGATAGCAATCAGCCCCAGCATTTT. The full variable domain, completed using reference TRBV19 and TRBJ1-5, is DGGITQSPKYLFRKEGQNVTLSCEQNLNHDAMYWYRQDPGQGLRLIYYSQIVNDFQKGDIAEGYSVSREKKESFPLTVTSAQKNPTAFYLCASSVTGDSNQPQHFGDGTRLSIL.

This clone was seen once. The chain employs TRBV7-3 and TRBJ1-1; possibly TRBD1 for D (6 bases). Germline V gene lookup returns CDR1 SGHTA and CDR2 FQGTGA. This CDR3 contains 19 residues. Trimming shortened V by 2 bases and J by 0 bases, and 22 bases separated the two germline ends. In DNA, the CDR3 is TGTGCCAGCAGCTTATTCGGCGGGAGGAGGACAGCCATGAACACTGAAGCTTTCTTT. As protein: CASSLFGGRRTAMNTEAFF.

The CDR3 spells CASSQIAGKAYEQYF. The CDR3 coding sequence is TGCGCCAGCAGCCAAATAGCGGGGAAGGCCTACGAGCAGTACTTC. V gene TRBV4-1 combines with J gene TRBJ2-7, with TRBD2 identical over 8 bases. V trimming: 2 bases; J trimming: 2 bases; junction bases outside the gene matches: 5. CDR1 is MGHRA, CDR2 YSYEKL, per germline. The CDR3 totals 15 residues.

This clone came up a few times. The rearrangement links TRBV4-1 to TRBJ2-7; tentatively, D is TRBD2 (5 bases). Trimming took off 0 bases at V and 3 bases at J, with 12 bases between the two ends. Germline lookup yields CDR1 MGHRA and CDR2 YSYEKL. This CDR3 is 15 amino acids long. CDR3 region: CASSQEWGDVYEQYF. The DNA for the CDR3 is TGCGCCAGCAGCCAAGAGTGGGGAGACGTCTACGAGCAGTACTTC.

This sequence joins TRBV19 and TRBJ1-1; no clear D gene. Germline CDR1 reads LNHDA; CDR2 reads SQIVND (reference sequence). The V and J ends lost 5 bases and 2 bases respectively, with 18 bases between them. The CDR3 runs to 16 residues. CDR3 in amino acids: CASSSQQPRFNTEAFF. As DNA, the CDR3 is TGTGCCAGTAGTTCTCAGCAGCCCCGCTTTAACACTGAAGCTTTCTTT.

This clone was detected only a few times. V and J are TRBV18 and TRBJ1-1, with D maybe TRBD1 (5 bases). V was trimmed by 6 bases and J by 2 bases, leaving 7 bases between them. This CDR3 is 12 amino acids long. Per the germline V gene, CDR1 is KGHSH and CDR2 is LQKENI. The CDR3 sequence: CASSTVNTEAFF. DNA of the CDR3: TGTGCCAGCTCGACAGTCAACACTGAAGCTTTCTTT. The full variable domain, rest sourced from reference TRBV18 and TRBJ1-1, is NAGVMQNPRHLVRRRGQEARLRCSPMKGHSHVYWYRQLPEEGLKFMVYLQKENIIDESGMPKERFSAEFPKEGPSILRIQQVVRGDSAAYFCASSTVNTEAFFGQGTRLTVV.

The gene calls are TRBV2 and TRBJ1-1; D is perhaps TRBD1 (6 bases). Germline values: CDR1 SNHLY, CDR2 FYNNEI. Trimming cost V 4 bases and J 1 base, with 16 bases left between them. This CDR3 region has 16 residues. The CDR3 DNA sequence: TGTGCCAGCAGTGTTAGTGGGGACACTCCGAACACTGAAGCTTTCTTT. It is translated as CASSVSGDTPNTEAFF.

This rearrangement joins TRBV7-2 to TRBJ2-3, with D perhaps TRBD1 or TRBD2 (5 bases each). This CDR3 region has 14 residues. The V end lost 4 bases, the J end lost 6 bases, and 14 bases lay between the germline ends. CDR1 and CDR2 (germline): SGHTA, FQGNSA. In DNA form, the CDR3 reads TGTGCCAGCAGCTCGGAACCGGGACGCGATACGCAGTATTTT. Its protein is CASSSEPGRDTQYF.

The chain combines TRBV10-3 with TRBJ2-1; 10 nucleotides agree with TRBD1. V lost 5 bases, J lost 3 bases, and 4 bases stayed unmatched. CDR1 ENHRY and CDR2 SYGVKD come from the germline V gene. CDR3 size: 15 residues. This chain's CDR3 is CAISHRDRGYNEQFF. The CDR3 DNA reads TGTGCCATCAGTCACCGGGACAGGGGCTACAATGAGCAGTTCTTC.

DNA of the CDR3: TGTGCCAGCAAAGTACAGGGAAGGTATACTGAAGCTTTCTTT. Translated: CASKVQGRYTEAFF. The chain joins TRBV6-5 to TRBJ1-1; D is possibly TRBD1 (6 bases). CDR3 length: 14 amino acids. Germline lookup yields CDR1 MNHEY and CDR2 SVGAGI. The V gene lost 7 bases and the J gene lost 5 bases, with 17 bases spanning the gap.

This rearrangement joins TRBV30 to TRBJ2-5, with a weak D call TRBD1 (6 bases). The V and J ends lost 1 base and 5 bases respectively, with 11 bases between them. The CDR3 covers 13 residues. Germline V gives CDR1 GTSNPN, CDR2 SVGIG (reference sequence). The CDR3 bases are TGTGCCTGGAGTGAATGGGGGCGGGAGACCCAGTACTTC. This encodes CAWSEWGRETQYF.

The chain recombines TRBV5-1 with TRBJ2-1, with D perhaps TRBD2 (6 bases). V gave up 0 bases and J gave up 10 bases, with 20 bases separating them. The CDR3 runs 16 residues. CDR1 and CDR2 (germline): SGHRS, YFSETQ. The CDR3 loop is CASSLAWYGGVWEQFF. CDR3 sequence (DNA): TGCGCCAGCAGCTTGGCATGGTACGGCGGGGTATGGGAGCAGTTCTTC.

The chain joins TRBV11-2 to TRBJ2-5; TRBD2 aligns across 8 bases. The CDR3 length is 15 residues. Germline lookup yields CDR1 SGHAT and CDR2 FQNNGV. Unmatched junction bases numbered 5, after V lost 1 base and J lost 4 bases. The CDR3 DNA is TGTGCCAGCAGCTTAGTTCGGGGGGGGCGAGAGACCCAGTACTTC. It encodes CASSLVRGGRETQYF. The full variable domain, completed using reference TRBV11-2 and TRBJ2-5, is EAGVAQSPRYKIIEKRQSVAFWCNPISGHATLYWYQQILGQGPKLLIQFQNNGVVDDSQLPKDRFSAERLKGVDSTLKIQPAKLEDSAVYLCASSLVRGGRETQYFGPGTRLLVL.

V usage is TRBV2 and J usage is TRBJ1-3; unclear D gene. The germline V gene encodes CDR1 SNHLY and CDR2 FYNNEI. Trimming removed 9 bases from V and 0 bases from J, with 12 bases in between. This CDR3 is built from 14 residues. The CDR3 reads CARNSLNSGNTIYF. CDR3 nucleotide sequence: TGTGCCAGAAACAGCCTCAACTCTGGAAACACCATATATTTT.

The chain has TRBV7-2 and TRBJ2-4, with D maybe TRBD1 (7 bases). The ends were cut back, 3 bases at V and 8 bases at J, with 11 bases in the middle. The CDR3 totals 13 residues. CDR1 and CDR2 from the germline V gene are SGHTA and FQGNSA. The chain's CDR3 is CASSFTRGDIQYF. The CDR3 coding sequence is TGTGCCAGCAGCTTCACCAGGGGGGACATTCAGTACTTC.

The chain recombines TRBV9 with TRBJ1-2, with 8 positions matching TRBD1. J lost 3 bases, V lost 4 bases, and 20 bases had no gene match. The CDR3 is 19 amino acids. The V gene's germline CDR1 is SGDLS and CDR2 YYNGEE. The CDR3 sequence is CASSSAQPGGADLDYGYTF. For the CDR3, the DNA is TGTGCCAGCAGCTCAGCCCAACCAGGGGGCGCGGACCTCGACTATGGCTACACCTTC.

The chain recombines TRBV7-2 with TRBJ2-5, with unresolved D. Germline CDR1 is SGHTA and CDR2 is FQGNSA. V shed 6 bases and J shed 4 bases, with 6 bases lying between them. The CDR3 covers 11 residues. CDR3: CASSFLETQYF. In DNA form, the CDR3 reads TGTGCCAGCAGTTTCTTAGAGACCCAGTACTTC.

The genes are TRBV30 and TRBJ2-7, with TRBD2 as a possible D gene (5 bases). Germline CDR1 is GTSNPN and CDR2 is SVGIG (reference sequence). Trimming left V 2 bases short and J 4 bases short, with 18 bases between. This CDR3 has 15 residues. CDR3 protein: CAWSNPRGRTYEQYF. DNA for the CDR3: TGTGCCTGGAGTAACCCCCGGGGTAGGACGTACGAGCAGTACTTC.